This T cell receptor beta chain was sequenced during a study of CD4 T cells in relation to SARS-CoV-2 and coronaviruses. Study background: PBMCs were cultured with antigen for roughly nine days before TCR beta sequencing. Shared crossreactive spike epitopes were mapped to their HLA restriction.

Survey-level TCR-beta sequencing used DNA from CEF-cultured naive and memory CD4+ T cells. Profiled with immunoSEQ multiplex PCR; TCRdb holds only in-frame clones, not every one. The profile shows about 39,000 clones, more than 65% of them singletons. More than 8.5 x 10^4 naive or memory CD4+ cells were cultured with CEF peptides for 9 to 10 days. The V and J ends lost 4 bases and 1 base respectively, with 7 bases between them. This CDR3 region has 14 residues. Germline V CDR1 and CDR2: KGHSH, LQKENI. In regard to this clone: Its antigen is undetermined.

The clonotype comes from an adult with COVID-19. The specimen sequenced was memory CD4+ T cells from PBMCs, cultured in vitro. The gene calls are TRBV18 and TRBJ2-2; TRBD2 might be the D (5 bases). The CDR3 loop reads CASSQGVNTGELFF. DNA of the CDR3: TGTGCCAGCTCACAGGGAGTGAACACCGGGGAGCTGTTTTTT.